This T cell receptor beta chain derives from a study of CD8 T cells in ankylosing spondylitis. MiXCR, run by TCRdb on the 5' RACE reads, gives a single entry per CDR3 protein. This sample carries 300,000 to 400,000 distinct CDR3 sequences, over 12% of them seen once, and the ten largest clones take roughly 0.99%. Note on this clonotype: Its specificity is not known.

Study-level results: The clones that were linked to disease were reported to be significantly enriched in matched synovial fluid samples from ankylosing spondylitis patients. Reactive arthritis synovial fluid and blood previously showed some of these motif variants.

This sequence originates from a male donor with ankylosing spondylitis or in good health (not recorded which). The sequenced material came from blood, either unsorted or a sorted T cell fraction (not recorded which).

The CDR3 reads CSVASLLSYEQYF. CDR3 nucleotide sequence: TGCAGCGTTGCGTCGTTGTTGTCCTACGAGCAGTACTTC. This chain joins TRBV29-1 and TRBJ2-7; D gene unclear. Germline CDR1 is SQVTM and CDR2 is ANQGSEA. This CDR3 has 13 residues. Deletions cut 4 bases from V and 1 base from J, with 11 bases between.